The rows below give T cell receptor beta chains drawn from one sample of a study of T cells in Graves' hyperthyroidism and ophthalmopathy. TCRdb re-analysed the multiplex PCR reads in MiXCR, keeping a single row per CDR3 protein. The sample holds over 700,000 distinct CDR3 sequences, around 38% seen once. What was sequenced was blood. The origin of the receptors is a young man with Graves' hyperthyroidism. The CDR3 runs from the conserved cysteine through the conserved F or W. Fields, in order: J gene, V gene, D gene, clone size, CDR3 DNA, CDR3 protein. D genes are given only for firm matches. Only some rows state a clone size, as once, few, many or a class for expanded clones.

J: TRBJ2-7
V: TRBV19
D: -
size: few
DNA: TGTGCCAGTAGTCCCCGCCGACAGGTTCACTACGAGCAGTACTTC
CDR3: CASSPRRQVHYEQYF

J: TRBJ2-5
V: TRBV7-8
D: -
size: few
DNA: TGTGCCAGCAGCCCCCCCTCCGGGACGGGGGAGACCCAGTACTTC
CDR3: CASSPPSGTGETQYF

J: TRBJ2-5
V: TRBV10-3
D: -
size: many
DNA: TGTGCCATCAGCAGCGCCCAAGAGACCCAGTACTTC
CDR3: CAISSAQETQYF

J: TRBJ2-5
V: TRBV27
D: TRBD1
size: -
DNA: TGTGCCAGCAGCCCCCCCGGACAGGGCGGGAAGACCCAGTACTTC
CDR3: CASSPPGQGGKTQYF

J: TRBJ2-2
V: TRBV29-1
D: -
size: -
DNA: TGCAGCGTTGAGGCGGTGAACACCGGGGAGCTGTCTTGG
CDR3: CSVEAVNTGELSW

J: TRBJ2-7
V: TRBV2
D: -
size: few
DNA: TGTGCCAGCAGTGAACAGGGGGGTCCCTACGAGCAGTACTTC
CDR3: CASSEQGGPYEQYF

J: TRBJ2-2
V: TRBV12-3/TRBV12-4
D: -
size: few
DNA: TGTGCCAGCAGTTTTACGCGGGAGCTGTTTTTT
CDR3: CASSFTRELFF

J: TRBJ1-1
V: TRBV29-1
D: TRBD1
size: -
DNA: TGCAGCGGGGAACAGGGGGCGACTGAAGCTTTCTTT
CDR3: CSGEQGATEAFF

J: TRBJ2-5
V: TRBV6-5
D: -
size: -
DNA: TGTGCCTCGTCGGCGTCCAGGGATCAAGAGACCCAGTACTTC
CDR3: CASSASRDQETQYF

J: TRBJ2-1
V: TRBV10-3
D: -
size: once
DNA: TGTGCCATCAGTGTGCTAACGGGTTCTCGGAATGAGCAGTTCTTC
CDR3: CAISVLTGSRNEQFF

J: TRBJ2-7
V: TRBV20-1
D: TRBD2
size: few
DNA: TGCAGTGCGATACCCAGCGGGAGGAGCTCCTACGAGCAGTACTTC
CDR3: CSAIPSGRSSYEQYF

J: TRBJ1-5
V: TRBV12-3/TRBV12-4
D: TRBD1
size: few
DNA: TGTGCCAGCAGGGGGGGACAGACAAGTCAGCCCCAGCATTTT
CDR3: CASRGGQTSQPQHF

J: TRBJ2-1
V: TRBV29-1
D: -
size: once
DNA: TGCAGCGTTTTCCAGCGGAATGAGCAGTTCTTC
CDR3: CSVFQRNEQFF